This T cell receptor (beta chain) was observed in a study of blood T cell repertoires in COVID-19. A PCR-confirmed or clinician-diagnosed COVID-19 case had contacted exposed participants within 2 weeks of entry. CDR1 is MDHEN and CDR2 is SYDVKM in the germline V gene. This CDR3 comprises 15 residues. Between the trimmed V and J ends, which lost 2 bases and 4 bases, there was a span of 11 bases. Method: immunoSEQ multiplex PCR; TCRdb's copy keeps in-frame clones and lacks some. This table has a few hundred thousand clones, about 88% appearing once. This receptor was obtained from a woman between 18 and 30 years old who had been exposed to COVID-19. J is TRBJ2-2 and V is TRBV28; no clear D. Sequencing input: PBMCs or T cells enriched from blood (not recorded which). CDR3 bases: TGTGCCAGCAGTTTACCGCAGTGGCTCACCGGGGAGCTGTTTTTT. Translation: CASSLPQWLTGELFF.